The 9 T cell receptor beta chains given below trace back to one sample, sequenced in a study of early T cells in non-severe SARS-CoV-2 infection. TCRdb itself ran the 5' RACE reads through MiXCR, one entry per CDR3 protein. Of about 100,000 distinct CDR3 sequences in the sample, over 10% were seen once. Sample: whole blood. The receptors were gathered from an adult who was a healthcare worker with PCR-confirmed SARS-CoV-2 infection or an uninfected control (not recorded which).

This chain links TRBV27 with TRBJ2-5; the match to TRBD1 covers 8 bases. The CDR3 spans 15 residues. In germline, CDR1 is MNHEY, CDR2 SMNVEV (reference sequence). V lost 4 bases and J lost 5; bases outside the gene matches: 9. The CDR3 DNA is TGTGCCAGCAGTTACTACAGGGGGAAAGAGGAGACCCAGTACTTC. Amino acid sequence: CASSYYRGKEETQYF.

This clonotype appeared many times. The chain carries TRBV6-1 and TRBJ1-2; no clear D. Trimming took off 2 bases at V and 2 bases at J, with 33 bases between the two ends. The CDR3 covers 22 residues. Per germline, CDR1 MNHNS and CDR2 SASEGT. The CDR3 DNA reads as TGTGCCAGCAGTGAACCCCTCTTGGTCGCGAGGACCCTACCCGGGGAGAACTATGGCTACACCTTC. It is translated as CASSEPLLVARTLPGENYGYTF.

This clonotype occurred a few times. The chain has TRBV28 and TRBJ2-3, with a weak D call TRBD2 (5 bases). CDR1 and CDR2 from the germline V gene are MDHEN and SYDVKM. The CDR3 extends over 14 amino acids. The ends were cut back, 2 bases at V and 4 bases at J, with 10 bases in the middle. As DNA, the CDR3 is TGTGCCAGCAGTTTAGCCGGGGTCTCAGATACGCAGTATTTT. Protein product: CASSLAGVSDTQYF.

This clonotype was detected ten times or more. The chain links TRBV13 to TRBJ2-7; D not resolved. Germline CDR1 is PRHDT and CDR2 is FYEKMQ (reference sequence). Trimming removed 4 bases from V and 3 bases from J, with 13 bases in between. This CDR3 region has 14 residues. The CDR3 DNA reads as TGTGCCAGCAGCTCCCCCCTTAGACGCTACGAGCAGTACTTC. Protein: CASSSPLRRYEQYF.

The chain uses TRBV6-2 or TRBV6-3 and TRBJ2-1; the match to TRBD2 covers 8 bases. This CDR3 contains 16 residues. In germline, CDR1 is MNHEY, CDR2 SVGEGT. The J segment lost 4 bases and the V segment lost 6 bases, leaving 11 bases of the junction unmatched. CDR3 protein: CASRLTISGEYNEQFF. The CDR3 DNA reads TGTGCCAGCAGATTAACGATTAGCGGGGAATACAATGAGCAGTTCTTC.

The V and J genes are TRBV11-3 and TRBJ1-1; possibly TRBD1 for D (5 bases). With 8 bases removed from V and 0 bases from J, the gap between germline ends came to 13 bases. Germline loops: CDR1 SGHNT, CDR2 YENEEA. The CDR3 spans 14 residues. The CDR3 sequence is CASFDSHMNTEAFF. The CDR3 region has the DNA TGTGCCAGCTTCGACAGCCACATGAACACTGAAGCTTTCTTT. Looking up the rest from reference TRBV11-3 and TRBJ1-1 gives the full variable domain: EAGVVQSPRYKIIEKKQPVAFWCNPISGHNTLYWYLQNLGQGPELLIRYENEEAVDDSQLPKDRFSAERLKGVDSTLKIQPAELGDSAVYLCASFDSHMNTEAFFGQGTRLTVV.

This clonotype was recorded a few times. The rearrangement uses TRBV7-2 and TRBJ2-3; the match to TRBD2 covers 11 bases. The CDR3 is made up of 17 amino acids. V was clipped by 5 bases and J by 2 bases; unmatched bases: 9. Germline V gene data show CDR1 as SGHTA and CDR2 as FQGNSA. CDR3 nucleotides: TGTGCCAGCAGCCTCATAGCGGGAGGGAGGTTCACAGATACGCAGTATTTT. Translated, it gives CASSLIAGGRFTDTQYF.

On this clonotype: One junction end disagrees with the germline gene, perhaps due to a read error. V is TRBV7-2 and J is TRBJ2-1; 11 nucleotides align to TRBD2. The CDR3 extends over 15 amino acids. Germline CDR1 and CDR2: SGHTA and FQGNSA. CDR3 amino acids: CAGSLTSGNYNEQFF. CDR3 nucleotide sequence: TGTGCCGGCAGCTTGACTAGCGGGAACTACAATGAGCAGTTCTTC.

Many counts were recorded for this clonotype. The chain employs TRBV12-3 or TRBV12-4 and TRBJ2-2; 9 positions agree with TRBD2. The J segment lost 8 bases and the V segment lost 7 bases, leaving 11 bases of the junction unmatched. The length of the CDR3 is 15 residues. CDR3 bases: TGTGCCAGCAACCGAGCTAGCGGGATCATGGGGGAGCTGTTTTTT. It is translated as CASNRASGIMGELFF.